The sequence of this T cell receptor (beta chain) was determined in a study of tumor-infiltrating lymphocytes in primary liver carcinoma. Blood RNA originated from unsorted whole blood, with germline DNA additionally extracted. Chronic HBV infection was present in the patients, who were treatment-naive. Starting material of about 480 ng total RNA yielded TCR beta cDNA via a constant-region primer. Amplification in three nested multiplex PCR rounds with slightly modified ARM-PCR gave rise to TCR beta libraries. Two initial PCR rounds of about 11 cycles each paired TRBV1-TRBV30 forward primers with a C-beta reverse primer. Each CDR3 protein is one row after TCRdb ran MiXCR on the multiplex PCR reads. The table records hundreds of thousands of distinct CDR3 sequences, about 50% of them present only once. The CDR3 totals 15 residues. Germline V lookup: CDR1 LGHNA, CDR2 YSLEER. The ends were cut back, 1 base at V and 3 bases at J, with 10 bases in the middle.

This clonotype has at least ten counts. This TCR was sampled from a woman aged 25 to 39 with primary liver carcinoma and hepatitis B virus infection. J is TRBJ2-1 and V is TRBV4-3, with D possibly being TRBD1 (5 bases). The sequencing input was peripheral blood. Written as DNA, the CDR3 is TGCGCCAGCAGCCAAGGGAGACAGAGCTACAATGAGCAGTTCTTC. Its translation is CASSQGRQSYNEQFF.